The 20 T cell receptor beta chains presented below share a single source sample, sequenced in a study of blood T cell repertoires in COVID-19. Clones were read by immunoSEQ multiplex PCR, and TCRdb kept only the in-frame ones, dropping some. The table includes 400,000 to 450,000 clones, 75% to 90% detected once. The sequenced sample consisted of peripheral blood. The receptor set was obtained from a woman aged 30 to 39 with active or convalescent COVID-19.

The chain carries TRBV10-1 and TRBJ2-1, with 8 positions matching TRBD2. The CDR3 contains 15 residues. V shed 6 bases, J shed 6 bases, and the junction held 10 bases outside the gene matches. The germline CDR1 and CDR2 sequences are WNHNN and SYGVQD (reference sequence). The CDR3 nucleotides are TGCGCCAGCAGGCCATCGGTAGCGGGACCCAATGAGCAGTTCTTC. This codes for CASRPSVAGPNEQFF.

The chain uses TRBV5-4 and TRBJ1-2; 7 positions agree with TRBD1. The junction had 6 bases not matched to a gene; V was cut back by 2 bases and J by 8 bases. Germline CDR1 and CDR2: SGHNT and YYREEE (reference sequence). This CDR3 comprises 13 residues. In DNA form, the CDR3 reads TGTGCCAGCAGCTTAACAGGGGTCGAGGGCTACACCTTC. It codes for CASSLTGVEGYTF.

V is TRBV3-1 (or the pseudogene TRBV3-2) and J is TRBJ1-5, with D perhaps TRBD1 (5 bases). CDR1 and CDR2 (germline): LGHDT, YNNKEL (reference sequence). CDR3 length equals 14 residues. With 0 bases removed from V and 6 bases from J, the gap between germline ends came to 9 bases. The CDR3 is CASSQDEGAQPQHF. The CDR3 DNA reads TGTGCCAGCAGCCAAGATGAAGGGGCTCAGCCCCAGCATTTT.

This sequence joins TRBV2 and TRBJ2-3; unclear D gene. CDR3 length: 15 amino acids. Germline V gene lookup returns CDR1 SNHLY and CDR2 FYNNEI. The V gene lost 7 bases and the J gene lost 2 bases, with 16 bases spanning the gap. CDR3 in amino acids: CASTRGVFSTDTQYF. The DNA of the CDR3 is TGTGCCAGCACACGAGGAGTTTTTTCCACAGATACGCAGTATTTT.

This chain links TRBV3-1 (or the pseudogene TRBV3-2) with TRBJ1-1, with D perhaps TRBD1 (6 bases). Germline-derived CDR1 and CDR2 are LGHDT and YNNKEL (reference sequence). V dropped 7 bases and J dropped 1 base, with 13 bases sitting between them. The CDR3 consists of 14 residues. The chain's CDR3 is CASINRAGNTEAFF. In DNA form, the CDR3 reads TGTGCCAGCATCAACAGGGCTGGGAACACTGAAGCTTTCTTT.

The chain carries TRBV12-3 or TRBV12-4 and TRBJ1-1, with TRBD1 as a possible D gene (5 bases). The CDR3 sequence is 13 residues long. V gave up 8 bases and J gave up 4 bases, with 14 bases separating them. DNA of the CDR3: TGTGCCAGCCTACAGGATTTCACCACTGAAGCTTTCTTT. Translating gives CASLQDFTTEAFF.

V usage is TRBV19 and J usage is TRBJ1-1; TRBD1 matches at 8 bases. The CDR3 has 16 residues. The trim removed 3 bases at V and 0 bases at J, leaving 6 bases unmatched. Looked up from germline, CDR1 is LNHDA and CDR2 is SQIVND (reference sequence). Written as DNA, the CDR3 is TGTGCCAGTAGTATTTTGACAGGGGAGGTGAACACTGAAGCTTTCTTT. Protein product: CASSILTGEVNTEAFF.

V is TRBV4-1 and J is TRBJ1-4, with 8 bases identical to TRBD1. The V and J ends lost 3 bases and 7 bases, in that order; junction bases with no gene match: 7. This CDR3 has 15 residues. Germline lookup yields CDR1 MGHRA and CDR2 YSYEKL. The DNA for the CDR3 is TGCGCCAGCAGCCAGGAGGACAGGGATACTGAAAAACTGTTTTTT. Translation gives CASSQEDRDTEKLFF.

The gene calls are TRBV25-1 and TRBJ2-3, with D possibly being TRBD2 (5 bases). Trimming took off 2 bases at V and 3 bases at J, with 6 bases between the two ends. The CDR3 has 13 residues. The V gene's germline CDR1 is MGHDK and CDR2 SYGVNS. The CDR3 protein is CASSETGTDTQYF. Here the CDR3 DNA reads TGTGCCAGCAGTGAAACGGGGACAGATACGCAGTATTTT.

The J gene is TRBJ1-1, the V gene TRBV10-3; D is unclear. Germline CDR1 and CDR2: ENHRY and SYGVKD. With 7 bases removed from V and 0 bases from J, the gap between germline ends came to 9 bases. This CDR3 region has 13 residues. CDR3 region: CAINQVVNTEAFF. CDR3 nucleotides: TGTGCCATCAACCAGGTCGTGAACACTGAAGCTTTCTTT.

The chain has TRBV19 and TRBJ1-4; D is ambiguous. Germline-derived CDR1 and CDR2 are LNHDA and SQIVND (reference sequence). The CDR3 sequence is 14 residues long. V was cut by 4 bases and J by 8 bases, with 14 bases left in between. CDR3 amino acids: CASSTPGVMEKLFF. The CDR3 nucleotides read TGTGCCAGTAGTACCCCCGGGGTCATGGAAAAACTGTTTTTT.

The chain is built from TRBV15 and TRBJ2-2, with 7 nucleotides matching TRBD1. Germline lookup yields CDR1 LNHNV and CDR2 YYDKDF (reference sequence). With 2 bases clipped from V and 6 bases from J, the junction kept 6 bases outside the gene matches. This CDR3 spans 15 amino acids. CDR3 in amino acids: CATSRTTGKSGELFF. In DNA form, the CDR3 reads TGTGCCACCAGCAGAACGACAGGGAAGTCCGGGGAGCTGTTTTTT.

V gene TRBV3-1 (or the pseudogene TRBV3-2) combines with J gene TRBJ1-6; D might be TRBD1 (5 bases). CDR1 and CDR2 from the germline V gene are LGHDT and YNNKEL (reference sequence). The V gene lost 5 bases and the J gene lost 6 bases, with 11 bases spanning the gap. The CDR3 length is 14 residues. The CDR3 loop reads CASSSTGSNSPLHF. The CDR3 DNA reads as TGTGCCAGCAGCTCAACAGGTTCTAATTCACCCCTCCACTTT.

The gene calls are TRBV10-2 and TRBJ2-7; 9 positions match TRBD2. The CDR3 is 15 amino acids. The trim removed 4 bases at V and 2 bases at J, leaving 6 bases unmatched. Germline V gene sequence: CDR1 WSHSY, CDR2 SAAADI. CDR3 nucleotide sequence: TGCGCCAGCAGTGCCGGGCGGGAGGGACCCTACGAGCAGTACTTC. Its translation: CASSAGREGPYEQYF.

This clone was counted only a few times. The chain joins TRBV3-1 (or the pseudogene TRBV3-2) to TRBJ2-1; 8 bases are a match to TRBD2. The V gene's germline CDR1 is LGHDT and CDR2 YNNKEL (reference sequence). The V segment lost 0 bases and the J segment 4 bases; nucleotides outside the gene matches: 5. This CDR3 spans 16 amino acids. The CDR3, as DNA: TGTGCCAGCAGCCAAGAACCAGCGGGAGCGTACAATGAGCAGTTCTTC. It encodes CASSQEPAGAYNEQFF.

The J gene is TRBJ1-2, the V gene TRBV6-1; TRBD1 matches at 8 bases. The CDR3 extends over 18 amino acids. CDR1 MNHNS and CDR2 SASEGT come from the germline V gene. The trim removed 2 bases at V and 6 bases at J, leaving 17 bases unmatched. The CDR3 sequence: CASSETVLLPRGQNGYTF. CDR3 DNA sequence: TGTGCCAGCAGTGAAACCGTCCTACTGCCCAGGGGGCAGAATGGCTACACCTTC.

In the case of this clone: This CDR3 is also generated by other DNA sequences in the sample. The rearrangement joins TRBV5-1 to TRBJ2-5, with TRBD1 as a possible D gene (6 bases). This CDR3 has 14 residues. Trimming removed 3 bases at V and 2 bases at J, with 11 bases between. Germline loops: CDR1 SGHRS, CDR2 YFSETQ. CDR3 protein: CASSWVQGQETQYF. CDR3 bases: TGCGCCAGCAGCTGGGTACAGGGACAAGAGACCCAGTACTTC.

The CDR3 nucleotides read TGTGCCAGCAGCTTAGATTGGGGGCCCTACGAGCAGTACTTC. Translating it yields CASSLDWGPYEQYF. The chain carries TRBV11-2 and TRBJ2-7; D possibly corresponds to TRBD1 (6 bases). CDR3 length: 14 amino acids. V lost 0 bases and J lost 2, with 8 bases in between. The germline V gene has CDR1 SGHAT and CDR2 FQNNGV.

This clone was observed a few times. The chain combines TRBV6-6 with TRBJ1-1; D call uncertain. Germline V gene sequence: CDR1 MNHNY, CDR2 SVGAGI (reference sequence). The CDR3 length is 12 residues. Deletions cut 2 bases from V and 6 bases from J, with 7 bases between. Written as DNA, the CDR3 is TGTGCCAGCAGTTACACGGCGGCTGAAGCTTTCTTT. It specifies CASSYTAAEAFF.

The gene calls are TRBV5-1 and TRBJ1-3; 9 bases map to TRBD1. Germline loops: CDR1 SGHRS, CDR2 YFSETQ. The trim removed 0 bases at V and 9 bases at J, leaving 7 bases unmatched. This CDR3 comprises 15 residues. The CDR3 DNA is TGCGCCAGCAGCTTGGAGGGACAGGGCTTTAGCACCATATATTTT. Translated, it gives CASSLEGQGFSTIYF.